Following are 5 T cell receptor beta chains from one sample sequenced in a study of T-cell reconstitution after alpha-beta-depleted transplantation in children. Construction of the TCRbeta library involved unique molecular identifiers. TCRdb re-called the PCR reads through MiXCR, storing one row per CDR3 protein. Altogether about 97,000 distinct CDR3 sequences are present, roughly 7.1% being singletons, with the ten largest covering 15% to 20%. The sample was PBMCs, taken before TCRalphabeta/CD19-depleted stem cell transplant. The source is a boy aged 2 to 10 with acute lymphoblastic leukemia, due to receive a stem cell transplant.

The sample holds many counts of this clonotype. V usage is TRBV27 and J usage is TRBJ2-1; D gene unclear. The CDR3 loop spans 14 amino acids. Trimming removed 2 bases at V and 1 base at J, with 6 bases between. Germline assignment: CDR1 MNHEY and CDR2 SMNVEV (reference sequence). Here the CDR3 reads CASSLTPSYNEQFF. In nucleotides, the CDR3 is TGTGCCAGCAGTTTAACACCGTCCTACAATGAGCAGTTCTTC.

This chain joins TRBV5-6 and TRBJ2-1; D gene unclear. The CDR3 sequence is 16 residues long. Germline V gene lookup returns CDR1 SGHDT and CDR2 YYEEEE. V was clipped by 2 bases and J by 0 bases, with 12 bases between them. CDR3 protein: CASSFYSSSSYNEQFF. CDR3 sequence (DNA): TGTGCCAGCAGCTTTTACTCTTCTAGCTCCTACAATGAGCAGTTCTTC.

V is TRBV24-1 and J is TRBJ2-1; no reliable D call. V dropped 4 bases and J dropped 8 bases, with 23 bases sitting between them. CDR3 size: 17 residues. Germline CDR1 is KGHDR and CDR2 is SFDVKD. CDR3 in amino acids: CATSDYGPNPEEDEQFF. CDR3 DNA: TGTGCCACCAGTGACTATGGGCCAAACCCGGAAGAGGATGAGCAGTTCTTC.

This clonotype was recorded many times. V gene TRBV7-9 combines with J gene TRBJ2-1; D unclear. Per germline, CDR1 SEHNR and CDR2 FQNEAQ (reference sequence). Trimming stripped 3 bases from V and 8 bases from J, with 14 bases between. The CDR3 runs 14 residues. The chain's CDR3 is CASSFFRREDEQFF. CDR3 coding DNA: TGTGCCAGCAGCTTCTTTCGCCGAGAGGATGAGCAGTTCTTC.

This clonotype has ten or more counts. The V gene is TRBV5-1, the J gene TRBJ2-1; D gene ambiguous. Germline CDR1 is SGHRS and CDR2 is YFSETQ. Trimming left V 4 bases short and J 10 bases short, with 9 bases between. The CDR3 is 11 amino acids. Here the CDR3 DNA reads TGCGCCAGCAGCCTCGGGCCGGAGCAGTTCTTC. It codes for CASSLGPEQFF.